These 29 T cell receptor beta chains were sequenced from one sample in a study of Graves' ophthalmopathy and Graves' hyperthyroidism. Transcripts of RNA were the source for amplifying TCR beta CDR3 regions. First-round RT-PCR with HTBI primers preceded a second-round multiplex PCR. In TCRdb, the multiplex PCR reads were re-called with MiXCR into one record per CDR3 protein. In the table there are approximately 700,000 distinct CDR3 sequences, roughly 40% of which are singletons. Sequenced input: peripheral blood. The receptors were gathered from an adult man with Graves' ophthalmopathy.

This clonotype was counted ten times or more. CDR3 loop: CASSVGPVHEQYF. The CDR3 nucleotides read TGTGCCAGCAGCGTAGGACCGGTCCACGAGCAGTACTTC. This chain links TRBV9 with TRBJ2-7; D call uncertain. This CDR3 region has 13 residues. CDR1 is SGDLS and CDR2 is YYNGEE in the germline V gene. The ends were cut back, 0 bases at V and 5 bases at J, with 9 bases in the middle.

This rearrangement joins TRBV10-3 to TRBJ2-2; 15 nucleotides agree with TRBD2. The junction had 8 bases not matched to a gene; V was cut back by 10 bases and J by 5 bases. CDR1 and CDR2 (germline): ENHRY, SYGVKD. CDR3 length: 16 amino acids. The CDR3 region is CASIRGTSGGTGELFF. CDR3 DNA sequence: TGTGCCAGCATCCGCGGGACTAGCGGGGGGACCGGGGAGCTGTTTTTT.

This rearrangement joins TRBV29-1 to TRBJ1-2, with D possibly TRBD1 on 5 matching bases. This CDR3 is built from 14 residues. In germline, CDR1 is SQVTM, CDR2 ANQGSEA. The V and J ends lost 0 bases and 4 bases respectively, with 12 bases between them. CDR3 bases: TGCAGCGTTGAAGAGTACGGCAGGGTCTATGGCTACACCTTC. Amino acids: CSVEEYGRVYGYTF.

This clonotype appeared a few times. CDR3 in DNA: TGTGCCAGCAGTCCCTGGGACGAGGGGACCCAGTACTTC. It specifies CASSPWDEGTQYF. The chain joins TRBV7-3 to TRBJ2-5; TRBD1 or TRBD2 may be the D gene (5 bases each). This CDR3 has 13 amino acids. Germline assignment: CDR1 SGHTA and CDR2 FQGTGA. Between the trimmed V and J ends, which lost 6 bases and 7 bases, there was a span of 15 bases.

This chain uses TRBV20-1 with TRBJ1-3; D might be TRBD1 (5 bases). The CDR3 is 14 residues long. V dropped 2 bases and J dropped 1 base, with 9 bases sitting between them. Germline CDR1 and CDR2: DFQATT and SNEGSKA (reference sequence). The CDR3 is CSARRDGSGNTIYF. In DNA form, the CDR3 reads TGCAGTGCTAGAAGGGACGGGTCTGGAAACACCATATATTTT.

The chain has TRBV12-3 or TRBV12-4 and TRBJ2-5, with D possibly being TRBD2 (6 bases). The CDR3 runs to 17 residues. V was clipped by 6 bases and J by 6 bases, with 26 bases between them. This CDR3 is CASSLLSSVDIGQTQYF. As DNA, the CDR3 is TGTGCCAGCAGCTTACTGTCTAGCGTTGACATCGGACAGACCCAGTACTTC.

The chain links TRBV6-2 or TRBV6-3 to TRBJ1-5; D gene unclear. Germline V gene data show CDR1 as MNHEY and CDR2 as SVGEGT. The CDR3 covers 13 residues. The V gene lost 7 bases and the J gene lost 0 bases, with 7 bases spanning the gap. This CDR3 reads CASTKSSNQPQHF. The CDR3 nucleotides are TGTGCCAGCACCAAATCTAGCAATCAGCCCCAGCATTTT.

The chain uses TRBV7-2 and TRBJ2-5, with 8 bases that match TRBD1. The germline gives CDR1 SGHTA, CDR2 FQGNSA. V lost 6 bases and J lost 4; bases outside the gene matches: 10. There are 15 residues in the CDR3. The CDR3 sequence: CASSIAGGGLETQYF. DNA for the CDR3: TGTGCCAGCAGTATTGCAGGGGGCGGATTAGAGACCCAGTACTTC. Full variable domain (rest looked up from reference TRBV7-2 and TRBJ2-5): GAGVSQSPSNKVTEKGKDVELRCDPISGHTALYWYRQSLGQGLEFLIYFQGNSAPDKSGLPSDRFSAERTGGSVSTLTIQRTQQEDSAVYLCASSIAGGGLETQYFGPGTRLLVL.

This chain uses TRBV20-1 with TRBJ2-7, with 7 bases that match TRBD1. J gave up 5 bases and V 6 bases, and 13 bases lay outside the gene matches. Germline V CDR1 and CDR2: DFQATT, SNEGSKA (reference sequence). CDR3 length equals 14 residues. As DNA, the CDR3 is TGCAGTGCAACAAATATACAGGGGACGGACGAGCAGTACTTC. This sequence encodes CSATNIQGTDEQYF.

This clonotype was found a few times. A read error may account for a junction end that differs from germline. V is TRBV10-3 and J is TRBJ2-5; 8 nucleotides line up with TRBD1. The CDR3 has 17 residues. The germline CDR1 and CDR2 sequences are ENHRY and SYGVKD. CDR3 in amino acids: CASSYSKDRADQETQYF. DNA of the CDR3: TGTGCCAGCAGTTACTCTAAGGACAGGGCTGACCAAGAGACCCAGTACTTC.

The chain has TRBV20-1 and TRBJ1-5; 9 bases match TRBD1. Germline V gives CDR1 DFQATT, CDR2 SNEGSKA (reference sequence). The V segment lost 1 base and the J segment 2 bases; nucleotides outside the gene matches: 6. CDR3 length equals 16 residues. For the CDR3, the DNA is TGCAGTGCTAGAGGACAGGGGGTCTTGGGCAATCAGCCCCAGCATTTT. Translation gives CSARGQGVLGNQPQHF.

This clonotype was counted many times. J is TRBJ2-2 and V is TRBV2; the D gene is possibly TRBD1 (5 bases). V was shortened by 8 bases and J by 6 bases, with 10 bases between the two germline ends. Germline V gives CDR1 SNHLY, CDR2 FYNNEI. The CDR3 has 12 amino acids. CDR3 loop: CASGQGPGELFF. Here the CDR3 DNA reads TGTGCCAGCGGGCAGGGCCCCGGGGAGCTGTTTTTT.

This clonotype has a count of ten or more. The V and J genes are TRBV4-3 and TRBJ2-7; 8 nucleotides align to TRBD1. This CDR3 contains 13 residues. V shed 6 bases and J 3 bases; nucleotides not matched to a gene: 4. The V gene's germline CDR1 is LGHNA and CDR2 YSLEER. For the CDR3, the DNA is TGCGCCAGCAGTCAGGACAGGGTCTACGAGCAGTACTTC. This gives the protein CASSQDRVYEQYF.

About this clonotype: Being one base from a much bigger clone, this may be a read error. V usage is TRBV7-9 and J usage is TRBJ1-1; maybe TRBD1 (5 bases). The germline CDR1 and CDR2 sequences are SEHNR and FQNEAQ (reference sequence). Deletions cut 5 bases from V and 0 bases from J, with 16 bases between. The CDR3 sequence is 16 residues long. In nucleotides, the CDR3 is TGTGCCAGCAGCGTAGATGGGGGGTTCATGAACACTGAAGCTTTCTTT. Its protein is CASSVDGGFMNTEAFF.

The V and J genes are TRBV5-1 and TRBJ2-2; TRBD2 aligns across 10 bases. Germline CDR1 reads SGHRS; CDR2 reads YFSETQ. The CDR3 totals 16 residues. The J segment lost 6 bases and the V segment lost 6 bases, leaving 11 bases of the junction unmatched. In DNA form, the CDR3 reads TGCGCCAGCACCCAGTCCGCAGCGGGAGGGCCCGGGGAGCTGTTTTTT. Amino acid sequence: CASTQSAAGGPGELFF.

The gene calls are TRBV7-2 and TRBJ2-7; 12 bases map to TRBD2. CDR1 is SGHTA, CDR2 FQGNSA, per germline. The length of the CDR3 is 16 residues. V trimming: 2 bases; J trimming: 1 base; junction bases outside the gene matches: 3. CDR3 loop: CASSLRLAGGSYEQYF. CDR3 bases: TGTGCCAGCAGCTTAAGGCTAGCGGGAGGGTCCTACGAGCAGTACTTC. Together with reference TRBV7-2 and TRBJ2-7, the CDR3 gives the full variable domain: GAGVSQSPSNKVTEKGKDVELRCDPISGHTALYWYRQSLGQGLEFLIYFQGNSAPDKSGLPSDRFSAERTGGSVSTLTIQRTQQEDSAVYLCASSLRLAGGSYEQYFGPGTRLTVT.

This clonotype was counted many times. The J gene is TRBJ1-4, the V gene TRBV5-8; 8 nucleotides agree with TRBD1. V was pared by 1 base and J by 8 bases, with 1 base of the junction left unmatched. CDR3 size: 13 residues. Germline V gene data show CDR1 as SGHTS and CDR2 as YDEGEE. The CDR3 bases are TGTGCCAGCAGCTTGACAGGGGGAGAAAAACTGTTTTTT. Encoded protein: CASSLTGGEKLFF. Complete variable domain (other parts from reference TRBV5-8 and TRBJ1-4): EAGVTQSPTHLIKTRGQQATLRCSPISGHTSVYWYQQALGLGLQFLLWYDEGEERNRGNFPPRFSGRQFPNYSSELNVNALELEDSALYLCASSLTGGEKLFFGSGTQLSVL.

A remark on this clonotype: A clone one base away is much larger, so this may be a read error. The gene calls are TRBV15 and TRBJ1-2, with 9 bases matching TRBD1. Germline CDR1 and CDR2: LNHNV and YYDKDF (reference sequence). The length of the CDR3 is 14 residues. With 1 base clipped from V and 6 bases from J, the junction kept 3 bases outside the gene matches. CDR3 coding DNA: TGTGCCACCAGCAGAGGGACAGGGGTCCATGGCTACACCTTC. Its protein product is CATSRGTGVHGYTF.

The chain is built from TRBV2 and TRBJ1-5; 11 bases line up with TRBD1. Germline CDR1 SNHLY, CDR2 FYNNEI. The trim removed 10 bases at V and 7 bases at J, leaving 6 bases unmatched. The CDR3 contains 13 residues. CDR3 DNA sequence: TGTGCCACCCAGGGGACAGGGGGGCAGCCCCAGCATTTT. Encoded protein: CATQGTGGQPQHF. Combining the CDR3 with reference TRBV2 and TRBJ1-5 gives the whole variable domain EPEVTQTPSHQVTQMGQEVILRCVPISNHLYFYWYRQILGQKVEFLVSFYNNEISEKSEIFDDQFSVERPDGSNFTLKIRSTKLEDSAMYFCATQGTGGQPQHFGDGTRLSIL.

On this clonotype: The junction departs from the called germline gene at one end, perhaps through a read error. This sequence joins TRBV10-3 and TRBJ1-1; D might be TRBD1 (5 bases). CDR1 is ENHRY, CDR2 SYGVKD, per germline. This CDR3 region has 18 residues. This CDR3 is CAISESFQGDKLNTEALF. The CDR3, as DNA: TGTGCCATCAGTGAGTCGTTTCAGGGAGACAAATTGAACACTGAAGCTCTCTTT.

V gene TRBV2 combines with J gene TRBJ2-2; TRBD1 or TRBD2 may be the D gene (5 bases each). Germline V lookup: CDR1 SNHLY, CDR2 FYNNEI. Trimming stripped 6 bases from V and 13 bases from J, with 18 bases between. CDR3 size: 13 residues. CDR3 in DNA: TGTGCCAGCAGCCAAGATTTGGGGGTTAGGCTGTTTTTT. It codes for CASSQDLGVRLFF.

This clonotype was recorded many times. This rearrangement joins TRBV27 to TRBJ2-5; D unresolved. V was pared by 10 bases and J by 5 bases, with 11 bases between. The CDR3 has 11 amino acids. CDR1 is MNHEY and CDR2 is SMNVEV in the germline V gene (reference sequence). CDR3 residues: CANGPRETQYF. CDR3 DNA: TGTGCCAACGGACCTCGGGAGACCCAGTACTTC.

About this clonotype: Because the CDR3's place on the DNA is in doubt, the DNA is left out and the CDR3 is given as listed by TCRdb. CDR3 in amino acids: CASSEGRSCFF. The chain has TRBV25-1 and TRBJ2-2. The CDR3 spans 11 amino acids, including both terminal residues. The germline gives CDR1 MGHDK, CDR2 SYGVNS.

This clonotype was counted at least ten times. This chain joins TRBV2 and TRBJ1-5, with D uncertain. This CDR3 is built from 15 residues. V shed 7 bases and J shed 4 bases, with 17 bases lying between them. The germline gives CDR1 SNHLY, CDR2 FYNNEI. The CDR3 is CASKGKDGGNQPQHF. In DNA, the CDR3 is TGTGCCAGCAAAGGGAAGGATGGAGGGAATCAGCCCCAGCATTTT.

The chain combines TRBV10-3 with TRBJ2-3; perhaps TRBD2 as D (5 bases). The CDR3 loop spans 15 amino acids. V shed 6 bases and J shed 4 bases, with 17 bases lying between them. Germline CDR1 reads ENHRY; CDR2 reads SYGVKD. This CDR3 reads CAIREARDKADTQYF. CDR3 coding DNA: TGTGCCATCAGGGAGGCGAGGGATAAGGCAGATACGCAGTATTTT.

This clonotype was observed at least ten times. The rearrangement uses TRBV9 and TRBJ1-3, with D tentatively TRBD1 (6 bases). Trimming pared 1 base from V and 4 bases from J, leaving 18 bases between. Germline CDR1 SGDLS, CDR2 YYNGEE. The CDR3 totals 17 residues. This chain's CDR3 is CASSVRETGARGNTIYF. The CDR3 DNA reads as TGTGCCAGCAGCGTACGAGAAACGGGGGCCAGGGGAAACACCATATATTTT. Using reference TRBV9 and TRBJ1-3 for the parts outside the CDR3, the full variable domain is DSGVTQTPKHLITATGQRVTLRCSPRSGDLSVYWYQQSLDQGLQFLIQYYNGEERAKGNILERFSAQQFPDLHSELNLSSLELGDSALYFCASSVRETGARGNTIYFGEGSWLTVV.

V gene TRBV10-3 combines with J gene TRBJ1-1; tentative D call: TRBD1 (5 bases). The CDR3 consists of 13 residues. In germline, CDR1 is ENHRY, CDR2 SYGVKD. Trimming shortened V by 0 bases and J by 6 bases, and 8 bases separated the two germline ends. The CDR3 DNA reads TGTGCCATCAGTGAGTCAGGGGTGGCTGAAGCTTTCTTT. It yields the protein CAISESGVAEAFF.

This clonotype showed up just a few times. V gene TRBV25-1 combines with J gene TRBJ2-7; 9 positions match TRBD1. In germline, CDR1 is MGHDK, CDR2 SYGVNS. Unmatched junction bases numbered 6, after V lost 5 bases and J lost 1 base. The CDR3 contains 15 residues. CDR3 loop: CASSPPGTGSYEQYF. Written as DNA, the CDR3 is TGTGCCAGCAGTCCCCCCGGGACAGGGTCCTACGAGCAGTACTTC.

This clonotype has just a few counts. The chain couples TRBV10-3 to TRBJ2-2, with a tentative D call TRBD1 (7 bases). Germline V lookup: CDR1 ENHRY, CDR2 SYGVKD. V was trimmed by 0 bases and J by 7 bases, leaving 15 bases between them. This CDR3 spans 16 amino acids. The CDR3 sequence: CAISESLQGGDGELFF. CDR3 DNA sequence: TGTGCCATCAGTGAGTCGTTGCAGGGGGGCGACGGGGAGCTGTTTTTT.